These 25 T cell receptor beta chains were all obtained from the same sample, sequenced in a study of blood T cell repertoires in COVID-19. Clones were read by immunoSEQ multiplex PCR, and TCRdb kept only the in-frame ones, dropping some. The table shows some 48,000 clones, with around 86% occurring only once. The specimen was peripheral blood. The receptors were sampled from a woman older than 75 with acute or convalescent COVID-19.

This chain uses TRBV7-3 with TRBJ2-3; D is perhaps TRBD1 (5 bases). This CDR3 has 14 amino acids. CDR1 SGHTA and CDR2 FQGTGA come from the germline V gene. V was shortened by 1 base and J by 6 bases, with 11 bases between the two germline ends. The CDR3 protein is CASSLMGLRDTQYF. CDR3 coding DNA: TGTGCCAGCAGCTTAATGGGGCTCAGGGATACGCAGTATTTT.

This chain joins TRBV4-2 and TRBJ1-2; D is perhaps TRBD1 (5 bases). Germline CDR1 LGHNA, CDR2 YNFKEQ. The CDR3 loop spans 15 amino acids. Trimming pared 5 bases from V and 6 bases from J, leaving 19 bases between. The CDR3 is CASSVQSGQGDGYTF. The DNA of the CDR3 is TGTGCCAGCAGCGTCCAATCAGGGCAGGGTGATGGCTACACCTTC.

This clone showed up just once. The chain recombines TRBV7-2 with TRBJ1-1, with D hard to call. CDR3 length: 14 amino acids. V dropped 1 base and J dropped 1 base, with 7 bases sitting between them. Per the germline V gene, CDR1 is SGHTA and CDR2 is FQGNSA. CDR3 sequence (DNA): TGTGCCAGCAGCTTAGGTCCCGGGAACACTGAAGCTTTCTTT. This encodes CASSLGPGNTEAFF.

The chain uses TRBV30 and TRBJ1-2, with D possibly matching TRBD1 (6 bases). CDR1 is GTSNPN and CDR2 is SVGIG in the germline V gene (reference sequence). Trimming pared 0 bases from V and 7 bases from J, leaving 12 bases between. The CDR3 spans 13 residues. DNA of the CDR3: TGTGCCTGGAGTGTAGAGGGGGGGTCTGGCTACACCTTC. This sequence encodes CAWSVEGGSGYTF.

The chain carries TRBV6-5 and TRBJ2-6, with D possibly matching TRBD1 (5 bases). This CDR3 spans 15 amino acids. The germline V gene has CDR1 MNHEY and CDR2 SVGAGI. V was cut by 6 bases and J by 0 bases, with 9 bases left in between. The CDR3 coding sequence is TGTGCCAGCAGGGTACAGGACTCTGGGGCCAACGTCCTGACTTTC. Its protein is CASRVQDSGANVLTF.

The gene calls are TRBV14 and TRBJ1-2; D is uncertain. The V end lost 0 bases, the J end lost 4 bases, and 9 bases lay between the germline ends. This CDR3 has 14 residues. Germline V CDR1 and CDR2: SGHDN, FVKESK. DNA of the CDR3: TGTGCCAGCAGCCAAGACGCAGGAGGCTATGGCTACACCTTC. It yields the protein CASSQDAGGYGYTF.

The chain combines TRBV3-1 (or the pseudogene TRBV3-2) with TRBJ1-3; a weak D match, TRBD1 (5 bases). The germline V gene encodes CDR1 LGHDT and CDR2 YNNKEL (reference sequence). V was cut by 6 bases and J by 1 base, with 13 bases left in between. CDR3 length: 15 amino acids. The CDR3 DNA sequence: TGTGCCAGCAGACGAGACGGGGGGTCTGGAAACACCATATATTTT. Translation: CASRRDGGSGNTIYF.

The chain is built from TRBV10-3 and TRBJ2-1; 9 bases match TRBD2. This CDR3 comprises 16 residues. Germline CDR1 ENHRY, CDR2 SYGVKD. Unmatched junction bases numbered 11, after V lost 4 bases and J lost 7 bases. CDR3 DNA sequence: TGTGCCATCAGTGGTGATAGCGGGGGCCCGTTGAATGAGCAGTTCTTC. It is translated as CAISGDSGGPLNEQFF.

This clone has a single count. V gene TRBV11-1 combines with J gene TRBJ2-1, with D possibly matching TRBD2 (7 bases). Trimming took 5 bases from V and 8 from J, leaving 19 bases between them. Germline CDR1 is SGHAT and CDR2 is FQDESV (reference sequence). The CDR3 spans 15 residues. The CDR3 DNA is TGTGCCAGCAGCCAACGGGGGGCTAACGGGCATGAGCAGTTCTTC. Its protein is CASSQRGANGHEQFF.

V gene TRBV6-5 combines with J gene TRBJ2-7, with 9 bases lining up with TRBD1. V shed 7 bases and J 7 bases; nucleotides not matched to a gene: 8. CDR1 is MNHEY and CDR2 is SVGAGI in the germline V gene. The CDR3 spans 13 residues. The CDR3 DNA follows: TGTGCCAGCACCAGGGACAGGGCTGAGGAGCAGTACTTC. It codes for CASTRDRAEEQYF.

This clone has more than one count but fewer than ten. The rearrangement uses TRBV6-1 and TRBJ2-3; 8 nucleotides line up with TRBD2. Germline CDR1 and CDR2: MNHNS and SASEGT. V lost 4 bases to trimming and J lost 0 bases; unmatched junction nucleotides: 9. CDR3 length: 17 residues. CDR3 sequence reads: CASSGLGSGGSTDTQYF. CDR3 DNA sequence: TGTGCCAGCAGTGGACTAGGAAGCGGGGGTAGCACAGATACGCAGTATTTT.

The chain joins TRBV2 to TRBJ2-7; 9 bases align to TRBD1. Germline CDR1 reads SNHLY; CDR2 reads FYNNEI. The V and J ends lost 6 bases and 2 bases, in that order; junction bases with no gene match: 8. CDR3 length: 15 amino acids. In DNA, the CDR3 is TGTGCCAGCAGCTTCACGGGACAGGGTCCCTACGAGCAGTACTTC. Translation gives CASSFTGQGPYEQYF.

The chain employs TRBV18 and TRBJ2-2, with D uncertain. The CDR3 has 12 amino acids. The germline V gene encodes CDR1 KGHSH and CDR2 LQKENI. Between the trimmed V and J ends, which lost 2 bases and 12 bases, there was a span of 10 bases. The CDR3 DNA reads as TGTGCCAGCTCACCAGGGCCCCTGAAGCTGTTTTTT. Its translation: CASSPGPLKLFF. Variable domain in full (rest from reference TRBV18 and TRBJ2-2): NAGVMQNPRHLVRRRGQEARLRCSPMKGHSHVYWYRQLPEEGLKFMVYLQKENIIDESGMPKERFSAEFPKEGPSILRIQQVVRGDSAAYFCASSPGPLKLFFGEGSRLTVL.

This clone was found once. CDR3 in amino acids: CASSQDRAGGASTDTQYF. The CDR3 DNA sequence: TGTGCCAGCAGCCAAGATCGGGCGGGGGGGGCGAGCACAGATACGCAGTATTTT. The gene calls are TRBV4-2 and TRBJ2-3; the match to TRBD2 covers 9 bases. The CDR3 length is 18 residues. Per germline, CDR1 LGHNA and CDR2 YNFKEQ. With 0 bases clipped from V and 0 bases from J, the junction kept 7 bases outside the gene matches.

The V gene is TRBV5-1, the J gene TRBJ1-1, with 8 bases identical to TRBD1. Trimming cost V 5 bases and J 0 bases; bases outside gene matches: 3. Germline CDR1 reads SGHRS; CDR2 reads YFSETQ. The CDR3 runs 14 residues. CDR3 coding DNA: TGCGCCAGCAGGTTACAGGGGGTGAACACTGAAGCTTTCTTT. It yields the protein CASRLQGVNTEAFF.

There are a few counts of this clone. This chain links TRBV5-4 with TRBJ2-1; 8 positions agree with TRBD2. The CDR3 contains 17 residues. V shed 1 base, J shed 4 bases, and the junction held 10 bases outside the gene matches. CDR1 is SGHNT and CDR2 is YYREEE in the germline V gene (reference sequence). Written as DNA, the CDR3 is TGTGCCAGCAGCTTGAAAACTAGCGGAGCTGATTACAATGAGCAGTTCTTC. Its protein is CASSLKTSGADYNEQFF.

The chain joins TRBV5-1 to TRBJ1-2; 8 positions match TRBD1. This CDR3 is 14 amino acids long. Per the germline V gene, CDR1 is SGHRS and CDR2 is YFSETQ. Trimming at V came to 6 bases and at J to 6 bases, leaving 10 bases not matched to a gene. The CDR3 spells CASNPDRGSDGYTF. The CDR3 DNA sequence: TGCGCCAGCAACCCCGACAGGGGTTCGGATGGCTACACCTTC. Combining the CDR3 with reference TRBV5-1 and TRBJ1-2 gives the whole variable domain KAGVTQTPRYLIKTRGQQVTLSCSPISGHRSVSWYQQTPGQGLQFLFEYFSETQRNKGNFPGRFSGRQFSNSRSEMNVSTLELGDSALYLCASNPDRGSDGYTFGSGTRLTVV.

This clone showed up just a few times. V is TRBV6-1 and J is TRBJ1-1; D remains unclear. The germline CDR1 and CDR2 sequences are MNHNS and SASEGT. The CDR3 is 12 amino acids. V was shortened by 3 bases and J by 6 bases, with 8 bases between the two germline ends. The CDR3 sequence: CASSEKRAEAFF. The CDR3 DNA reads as TGTGCCAGCAGTGAGAAGAGGGCTGAAGCTTTCTTT.

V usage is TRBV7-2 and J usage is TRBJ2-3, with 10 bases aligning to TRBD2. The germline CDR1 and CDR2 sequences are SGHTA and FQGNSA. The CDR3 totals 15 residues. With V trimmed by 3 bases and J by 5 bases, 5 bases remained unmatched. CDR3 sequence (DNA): TGTGCCAGCAGCTTCGTAGCGGGGGGCGTAGATACGCAGTATTTT. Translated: CASSFVAGGVDTQYF.

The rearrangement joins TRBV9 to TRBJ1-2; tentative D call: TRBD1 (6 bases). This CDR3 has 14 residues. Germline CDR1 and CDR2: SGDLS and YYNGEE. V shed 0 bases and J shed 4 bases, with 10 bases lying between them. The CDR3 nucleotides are TGTGCCAGCAGCGTAGAAGAGGGGGTCTATGGCTACACCTTC. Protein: CASSVEEGVYGYTF.

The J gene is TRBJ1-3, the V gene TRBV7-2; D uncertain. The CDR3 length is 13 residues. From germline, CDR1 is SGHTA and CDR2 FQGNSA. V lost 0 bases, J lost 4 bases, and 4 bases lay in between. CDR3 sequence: CASSLARGNTIYF. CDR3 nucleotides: TGTGCCAGCAGCTTAGCGAGGGGAAACACCATATATTTT.

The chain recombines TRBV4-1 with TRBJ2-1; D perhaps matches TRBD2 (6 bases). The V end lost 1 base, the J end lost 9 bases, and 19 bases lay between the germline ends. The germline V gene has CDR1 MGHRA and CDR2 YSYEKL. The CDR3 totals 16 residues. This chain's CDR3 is CASSQGVAGRWSEQFF. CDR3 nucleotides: TGCGCCAGCAGCCAAGGGGTGGCAGGGAGGTGGTCTGAGCAGTTCTTC.

CDR3 amino acids: CASSLSSYTEAFF. Written as DNA, the CDR3 is TGTGCCAGCAGCTTATCTAGCTACACTGAAGCTTTCTTT. V and J are TRBV7-9 and TRBJ1-1; D unresolved. Germline V gene lookup returns CDR1 SEHNR and CDR2 FQNEAQ (reference sequence). The ends were cut back, 2 bases at V and 3 bases at J, with 7 bases in the middle. The CDR3 loop spans 13 amino acids. Full variable domain (rest looked up from reference TRBV7-9 and TRBJ1-1): DTGVSQNPRHKITKRGQNVTFRCDPISEHNRLYWYRQTLGQGPEFLTYFQNEAQLEKSRLLSDRFSAERPKGSFSTLEIQRTEQGDSAMYLCASSLSSYTEAFFGQGTRLTVV.

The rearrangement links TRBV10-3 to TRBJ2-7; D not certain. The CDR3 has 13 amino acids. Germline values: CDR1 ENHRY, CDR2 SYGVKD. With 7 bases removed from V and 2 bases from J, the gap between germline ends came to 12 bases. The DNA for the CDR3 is TGTGCCATCACCCCCAGTAACACCTACGAGCAGTACTTC. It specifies CAITPSNTYEQYF.

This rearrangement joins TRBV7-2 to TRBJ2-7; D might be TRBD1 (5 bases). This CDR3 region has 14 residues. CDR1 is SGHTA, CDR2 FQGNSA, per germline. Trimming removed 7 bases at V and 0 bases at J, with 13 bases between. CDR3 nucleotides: TGTGCCAGCACGTCCAGGGCTAGCTCCTACGAGCAGTACTTC. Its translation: CASTSRASSYEQYF.